The next 32 T cell receptor beta chains were all read from a single sample in a study of blood T cells in healthy people across ages. PCR was performed a second time for roughly 6 to 12 cycles using a sample-barcoded 5' primer and a J-beta primer mix. MiXCR, run by TCRdb on the 5' RACE reads, gives a single entry per CDR3 protein. The repertoire consists of around 1,600,000 distinct CDR3 sequences, with roughly two fifths occurring once and the leading ten covering approximately 4%. Sequencing used blood. These receptors came from a woman aged 18-29 years in good health.

In its sample, this clonotype was seen many times. The V and J genes are TRBV6-5 and TRBJ2-7; possible D gene TRBD1, 6 bases. This CDR3 has 13 residues. Germline values: CDR1 MNHEY, CDR2 SVGAGI. V lost 2 bases, J lost 5 bases, and 10 bases lay in between. The CDR3 spells CASSYGQFHEQYF. The DNA of the CDR3 is TGTGCCAGCAGTTACGGACAGTTCCACGAGCAGTACTTC.

The chain carries TRBV6-2 or TRBV6-3 and TRBJ2-1; 11 nucleotides match TRBD2. The germline V gene encodes CDR1 MNHEY and CDR2 SVGEGT. The J segment lost 5 bases and the V segment lost 6 bases, leaving 6 bases of the junction unmatched. This CDR3 region has 15 residues. CDR3 amino acids: CASRVAGGRNNEQFF. CDR3 bases: TGTGCCAGCAGAGTAGCGGGAGGGCGCAACAATGAGCAGTTCTTC.

The gene calls are TRBV7-2 and TRBJ1-1; TRBD1 might be the D (6 bases). V was cut by 5 bases and J by 1 base, with 14 bases left in between. Per germline, CDR1 SGHTA and CDR2 FQGNSA. The CDR3 has 15 amino acids. This chain's CDR3 is CASSALTGQNTEAFF. DNA of the CDR3: TGTGCCAGCAGCGCCTTGACAGGTCAGAACACTGAAGCTTTCTTT.

As for this clonotype: This sequence may be a read error, since a much larger clone differs from it by one base. The chain joins TRBV29-1 to TRBJ1-2; D remains unclear. Trimming left V 3 bases short and J 8 bases short, with 10 bases between. This CDR3 is built from 11 residues. Germline CDR1 is SQVTM and CDR2 is ANQGSEA. The CDR3 region is CSVEVGRGYTF. Here the CDR3 DNA reads TGCAGCGTTGAGGTCGGTCGAGGCTACACCTTC. The full variable domain, completed using reference TRBV29-1 and TRBJ1-2, is SAVISQKPSRDICQRGTSLTIQCQVDSQVTMMFWYRQQPGQSLTLIATANQGSEATYESGFVIDKFPISRPNLTFSTLTVSNMSPEDSSIYLCSVEVGRGYTFGSGTRLTVV.

This clonotype occurred a few times. The chain uses TRBV6-2 or TRBV6-3 and TRBJ1-2; D gene unclear. CDR1 and CDR2 from the germline V gene are MNHEY and SVGEGT. Deletions cut 6 bases from V and 1 base from J, with 12 bases between. The CDR3 runs to 14 residues. CDR3 residues: CASRVDGINYGYTF. CDR3 sequence (DNA): TGTGCCAGCAGGGTAGACGGAATTAACTATGGCTACACCTTC.

This clonotype came up many times. The chain carries TRBV4-3 and TRBJ2-5, with D possibly matching TRBD1 (5 bases). Germline V gene lookup returns CDR1 LGHNA and CDR2 YSLEER. The germline V and J ends were trimmed by 6 bases and 0 bases, with 14 bases remaining between them. This CDR3 comprises 15 residues. CDR3 nucleotide sequence: TGCGCCAGCAGTCCGAAAACAGGCGACCAAGAGACCCAGTACTTC. Its protein product is CASSPKTGDQETQYF.

This rearrangement joins TRBV11-2 to TRBJ2-1; D unclear. The germline V gene has CDR1 SGHAT and CDR2 FQNNGV. With 2 bases removed from V and 1 base from J, the gap between germline ends came to 12 bases. The CDR3 contains 16 residues. CDR3 DNA sequence: TGTGCCAGCAGCTTACTGCCCGCCGGTTCCTACAATGAGCAGTTCTTC. Residues: CASSLLPAGSYNEQFF.

This clonotype was recorded a few times. The V call is TRBV6-5, the J call TRBJ2-1, with TRBD2 as a possible D gene (6 bases). The DNA end is more similar to TRBJ2-7, so the J call may be wrong. This CDR3 has 13 residues. CDR1 is MNHEY and CDR2 is SVGAGI in the germline V gene. For the CDR3, the DNA is TGTGCCAGCACCAAGGAGGGCTACAATGAGCAGTACTTC. It specifies CASTKEGYNEQYF.

This clonotype showed up just once. The V and J genes are TRBV27 and TRBJ2-1; D uncertain. Trimming removed 3 bases at V and 2 bases at J, with 11 bases between. Germline CDR1 reads MNHEY; CDR2 reads SMNVEV (reference sequence). The CDR3 loop spans 15 amino acids. The CDR3 sequence is CASSLRGPAYNEQFF. CDR3 in DNA: TGTGCCAGCAGTTTGAGAGGCCCCGCCTACAATGAGCAGTTCTTC.

This chain links TRBV7-2 with TRBJ2-3; D not certain. Germline assignment: CDR1 SGHTA and CDR2 FQGNSA. Trimming removed 10 bases at V and 2 bases at J, with 10 bases between. The CDR3 is made up of 12 amino acids. Here the CDR3 DNA reads TGTGCCACCGGGTTCACCACAGATACGCAGTATTTT. Its translation is CATGFTTDTQYF.

This clonotype has a single count. This chain connects TRBV7-2 to TRBJ2-5; TRBD1 agrees at 7 bases. From germline, CDR1 is SGHTA and CDR2 FQGNSA. Losses at the gene ends were 2 bases for V and 5 bases for J; bases not matched to a gene: 8. The CDR3 totals 15 residues. The CDR3 region is CASSLQAGGTETQYF. In DNA form, the CDR3 reads TGTGCCAGCAGCTTACAGGCAGGGGGTACTGAGACCCAGTACTTC.

The chain couples TRBV29-1 to TRBJ2-7, with D unresolved. CDR1 is SQVTM and CDR2 is ANQGSEA in the germline V gene. V lost 3 bases and J 4 bases, leaving 7 bases between the germline ends. The CDR3 is made up of 11 amino acids. The DNA of the CDR3 is TGCAGCGTTGAGAGCTTTTACGAGCAGTACTTC. Translation gives CSVESFYEQYF.

This chain connects TRBV27 to TRBJ2-5; TRBD2 matches at 8 bases. The length of the CDR3 is 15 residues. Germline V lookup: CDR1 MNHEY, CDR2 SMNVEV (reference sequence). V lost 4 bases to trimming and J lost 5 bases; unmatched junction nucleotides: 9. Here the CDR3 DNA reads TGTGCCAGCAGTTCACCGACAGCGGGGGTCGAGACCCAGTACTTC. Translation: CASSSPTAGVETQYF.

The chain couples TRBV12-3 or TRBV12-4 to TRBJ1-1; 7 bases agree with TRBD1. V was pared by 4 bases and J by 4 bases, with 12 bases of the junction left unmatched. The CDR3 consists of 16 residues. CDR3 sequence: CASSSDPGQLATEAFF. The CDR3 DNA is TGTGCCAGCAGTTCAGACCCGGGACAGCTGGCCACTGAAGCTTTCTTT.

This clonotype was found a few times. This chain joins TRBV5-1 and TRBJ2-3; the match to TRBD1 covers 12 bases. Germline trimming cut 4 bases from V and 4 bases from J; bases unmatched to any gene: 4. The CDR3 contains 15 residues. Per germline, CDR1 SGHRS and CDR2 YFSETQ. CDR3 in DNA: TGCGCCAGCAGCACCGGGACAGGGGGCTCAGATACGCAGTATTTT. Residues: CASSTGTGGSDTQYF. The variable domain in full, completed from reference TRBV5-1 and TRBJ2-3, reads KAGVTQTPRYLIKTRGQQVTLSCSPISGHRSVSWYQQTPGQGLQFLFEYFSETQRNKGNFPGRFSGRQFSNSRSEMNVSTLELGDSALYLCASSTGTGGSDTQYFGPGTRLTVL.

As DNA, the CDR3 is TGTGCCAGCAGCTTGTTCCACGAACTAGCGGTCACAGATACGCAGTATTTT. It is translated as CASSLFHELAVTDTQYF. The gene calls are TRBV11-2 and TRBJ2-3; 8 positions match TRBD2. Trimming took 3 bases from V and 2 from J; bases not matched to a gene: 10. Germline V gene lookup returns CDR1 SGHAT and CDR2 FQNNGV. CDR3 size: 17 residues. Full variable domain (rest looked up from reference TRBV11-2 and TRBJ2-3): EAGVAQSPRYKIIEKRQSVAFWCNPISGHATLYWYQQILGQGPKLLIQFQNNGVVDDSQLPKDRFSAERLKGVDSTLKIQPAKLEDSAVYLCASSLFHELAVTDTQYFGPGTRLTVL.

V gene TRBV4-1 combines with J gene TRBJ2-1; D call uncertain. CDR3 length equals 12 residues. CDR1 and CDR2 (germline): MGHRA, YSYEKL. V was cut by 3 bases and J by 9 bases, with 9 bases left in between. For the CDR3, the DNA is TGCGCCAGCAGCCACTTGTACCGTGAGCAGTTCTTC. This encodes CASSHLYREQFF.

V is TRBV6-6 and J is TRBJ2-3; 8 bases match TRBD1. The CDR3 length is 15 residues. Germline CDR1 and CDR2: MNHNY and SVGAGI (reference sequence). J was trimmed by 1 base and V by 2 bases; bases with no gene match: 2. Here the CDR3 DNA reads TGTGCCAGCAGTTACCCAGGGGGCGGCACAGATACGCAGTATTTT. Translation: CASSYPGGGTDTQYF.

Only a few counts were recorded for this clonotype. The chain employs TRBV11-2 and TRBJ2-2; 13 positions agree with TRBD2. Germline V lookup: CDR1 SGHAT, CDR2 FQNNGV. The V gene end was trimmed by 4 bases and the J gene end by 6 bases; junction bases not matched to a gene: 5. The CDR3 covers 16 residues. CDR3 bases: TGTGCCAGCAGCTCCGGACTAGCGGGAGCTGCCGGGGAGCTGTTTTTT. Protein product: CASSSGLAGAAGELFF.

J is TRBJ2-5 and V is TRBV6-1; D perhaps matches TRBD2 (6 bases). Germline V CDR1 and CDR2: MNHNS, SASEGT. There are 18 residues in the CDR3. V was trimmed by 5 bases and J by 0 bases, leaving 22 bases between them. The CDR3: CASSRAGSGQRYQETQYF. The CDR3 bases are TGTGCCAGCAGTCGCGCGGGGTCGGGCCAGAGGTACCAAGAGACCCAGTACTTC.

The gene calls are TRBV13 and TRBJ2-7; D is unresolved. The CDR3 is 15 residues long. CDR1 is PRHDT and CDR2 is FYEKMQ in the germline V gene (reference sequence). Trimming cost V 5 bases and J 7 bases, with 21 bases left between them. For the CDR3, the DNA is TGTGCCAGCAGCCCTGACGGTTACTCCTACAATGAGCAGTACTTC. This codes for CASSPDGYSYNEQYF.

The chain joins TRBV4-1 to TRBJ2-1; 15 nucleotides match TRBD2. The CDR3 spans 19 residues. The V and J ends lost 2 bases and 0 bases, in that order; junction bases with no gene match: 5. Germline CDR1 and CDR2: MGHRA and YSYEKL. CDR3 amino acids: CASSQPGLAGGPSYNEQFF. CDR3 bases: TGCGCCAGCAGCCAACCTGGACTAGCGGGAGGGCCCTCCTACAATGAGCAGTTCTTC.

The chain employs TRBV29-1 and TRBJ2-1; TRBD2 matches at 7 bases. Per the germline V gene, CDR1 is SQVTM and CDR2 is ANQGSEA. The CDR3 has 17 amino acids. V gave up 0 bases and J gave up 4 bases; unmatched junction bases: 12. The CDR3 region has the DNA TGCAGCGTTGAAGATGTGGGGCCTAGCGGCCCATACAATGAGCAGTTCTTC. Amino acid sequence: CSVEDVGPSGPYNEQFF.

The chain has TRBV20-1 and TRBJ2-2; D possibly matches TRBD1 or TRBD2 (6 bases each). CDR3 size: 14 residues. The germline gives CDR1 DFQATT, CDR2 SNEGSKA (reference sequence). Trimming cost V 3 bases and J 3 bases, with 11 bases left between them. The CDR3 nucleotides read TGCAGTGCTAGGAGGGGGGCCCACACCGGGGAGCTGTTTTTT. Protein sequence: CSARRGAHTGELFF.

This rearrangement joins TRBV27 to TRBJ2-3, with 7 bases matching TRBD1. The germline V gene encodes CDR1 MNHEY and CDR2 SMNVEV (reference sequence). V dropped 5 bases and J dropped 0; count of bases not matched to a gene: 2. The length of the CDR3 is 14 residues. The CDR3 region is CASSTGVSTDTQYF. The CDR3 coding sequence is TGTGCCAGCAGTACAGGGGTCAGCACAGATACGCAGTATTTT.

The J gene is TRBJ2-5, the V gene TRBV20-1; 7 bases are a match to TRBD1. The germline gives CDR1 DFQATT, CDR2 SNEGSKA (reference sequence). This CDR3 region has 13 residues. The trim removed 3 bases at V and 3 bases at J, leaving 4 bases unmatched. CDR3 protein: CSAREDREETQYF. The DNA of the CDR3 is TGCAGTGCTAGGGAAGACAGGGAAGAGACCCAGTACTTC.

The chain is built from TRBV7-9 and TRBJ2-1; the match to TRBD2 covers 7 bases. V was pared by 4 bases and J by 3 bases, with 12 bases of the junction left unmatched. The germline V gene encodes CDR1 SEHNR and CDR2 FQNEAQ (reference sequence). This CDR3 contains 17 residues. The CDR3 DNA sequence: TGTGCCAGCAGCTCCCACTTCCTAGCGGTGGGCTACAATGAGCAGTTCTTC. Its translation: CASSSHFLAVGYNEQFF. Combining the CDR3 with reference TRBV7-9 and TRBJ2-1 gives the whole variable domain DTGVSQNPRHKITKRGQNVTFRCDPISEHNRLYWYRQTLGQGPEFLTYFQNEAQLEKSRLLSDRFSAERPKGSFSTLEIQRTEQGDSAMYLCASSSHFLAVGYNEQFFGPGTRLTVL.

The table lists this clonotype with a few counts. The CDR3, as DNA: TGTGCCAGCAGCCAAACGGCAGGGTTTTATGGCTACACCTTC. This encodes CASSQTAGFYGYTF. The chain has TRBV14 and TRBJ1-2; perhaps TRBD1 as D (5 bases). CDR1 is SGHDN and CDR2 is FVKESK in the germline V gene. V lost 2 bases, J lost 5 bases, and 12 bases lay in between. The CDR3 loop spans 14 amino acids. The full variable domain, its missing parts supplied by reference TRBV14 and TRBJ1-2, is EAGVTQFPSHSVIEKGQTVTLRCDPISGHDNLYWYRRVMGKEIKFLLHFVKESKQDESGMPNNRFLAERTGGTYSTLKVQPAELEDSGVYFCASSQTAGFYGYTFGSGTRLTVV.

The chain uses TRBV28 and TRBJ2-5; D tentatively reads TRBD1 or TRBD2 (5 bases each). The CDR3 sequence is 13 residues long. The V gene's germline CDR1 is MDHEN and CDR2 SYDVKM. Trimming stripped 5 bases from V and 3 bases from J, with 10 bases between. The DNA for the CDR3 is TGTGCCAGCAGTGGGACCCTGAAAGAGACCCAGTACTTC. Translating gives CASSGTLKETQYF.

On this clonotype: One end of the junction fails to match germline, which may point to a read error. This chain links TRBV7-3 with TRBJ1-2; a weak D match, TRBD1 (5 bases). There are 15 residues in the CDR3. The germline gives CDR1 SGHTA, CDR2 FQGTGA. The CDR3 loop is CASSLGPGAFYGHTF. The CDR3 coding sequence is TGTGCCAGCAGCTTAGGCCCTGGGGCTTTCTATGGCCACACCTTC.

The genes are TRBV7-9 and TRBJ2-5; D gene uncertain. CDR3 size: 12 residues. Germline V CDR1 and CDR2: SEHNR, FQNEAQ (reference sequence). Trimming took 5 bases from V and 5 from J, leaving 9 bases between them. The CDR3 reads CASSTDPETQYF. Here the CDR3 DNA reads TGTGCCAGCAGCACGGACCCGGAGACCCAGTACTTC.

The rearrangement links TRBV3-1 to TRBJ2-1; D is possibly TRBD2 (5 bases). CDR1 LGHDT and CDR2 YNNKEL come from the germline V gene (reference sequence). The CDR3 covers 17 residues. V lost 3 bases, J lost 0 bases, and 15 bases lay in between. The CDR3 region is CASSQSPLAISYNEQFF. CDR3 sequence (DNA): TGTGCCAGCAGCCAGTCCCCTTTAGCGATCTCCTACAATGAGCAGTTCTTC.